The 10 T cell receptor beta chains in this list originate from one sample, sequenced in a study of cytomegalovirus exposure and HLA in healthy donors. This PCR relied on a set of 60 Vbeta primers and 13 Jbeta primers. Here immunoSEQ multiplex PCR was the method, and the copy in TCRdb shows in-frame clones only, minus some. The sample holds tens of thousands of clones, more than 50% seen once. Sequencing was done on a sample of PBMCs. The receptors originated from a woman between 35 and 50 years old in good health and CMV-seropositive.

This clone has a handful of counts. The chain employs TRBV30 and TRBJ2-3, with D tentatively TRBD1 (5 bases). The germline gives CDR1 GTSNPN, CDR2 SVGIG (reference sequence). Trimming left V 8 bases short and J 3 bases short, with 21 bases between. There are 15 residues in the CDR3. Here the CDR3 reads CARTRDYRKTDTQYF. The CDR3 bases are TGTGCCCGGACAAGAGATTACAGGAAGACAGATACGCAGTATTTT.

J is TRBJ1-2 and V is TRBV28; TRBD1 matches at 7 bases. With V trimmed by 7 bases and J by 5 bases, 4 bases remained unmatched. The CDR3 consists of 12 residues. Germline CDR1 reads MDHEN; CDR2 reads SYDVKM. In nucleotides, the CDR3 is TGTGCCAGCAAGGGGGCGGGATATGGCTACACCTTC. Amino acids: CASKGAGYGYTF.

The chain links TRBV6-5 to TRBJ2-1, with 10 bases lining up with TRBD2. The germline V gene has CDR1 MNHEY and CDR2 SVGAGI. V was pared by 0 bases and J by 5 bases, with 1 base of the junction left unmatched. The CDR3 has 15 residues. Here the CDR3 reads CASSYSTSGHNEQFF. In DNA, the CDR3 is TGTGCCAGCAGTTACTCGACTAGCGGGCACAATGAGCAGTTCTTC.

This clone was recorded once. This chain links TRBV5-4 with TRBJ2-5, with D tentatively TRBD1 (6 bases). The V gene lost 0 bases and the J gene lost 1 base, with 13 bases spanning the gap. The germline gives CDR1 SGHNT, CDR2 YYREEE (reference sequence). The CDR3 has 16 amino acids. CDR3 bases: TGTGCCAGCAGCTTGGGAGGGGGAGTGGCCCAAGAGACCCAGTACTTC. Protein product: CASSLGGGVAQETQYF.

The chain uses TRBV5-4 and TRBJ2-1, with 8 bases fitting TRBD2. Germline V CDR1 and CDR2: SGHNT, YYREEE (reference sequence). The junction had 10 bases not matched to a gene; V was cut back by 0 bases and J by 8 bases. CDR3 size: 16 residues. The CDR3 region has the DNA TGTGCCAGCAGCTTGGCCGGTTCGGGAGGGCTCGATGAGCAGTTCTTC. This encodes CASSLAGSGGLDEQFF.

About this clone: The DNA is left out, because the CDR3 cannot be placed on it with certainty; the CDR3 is given as TCRdb lists it. The V call is TRBV29-1, the J call TRBJ1-2; the table names TRBD1, a call not compared with the DNA. Germline assignment: CDR1 SQVTM and CDR2 ANQGSEA. Inclusive of both ends, the CDR3 amounts to 11 amino acids. The CDR3 region is CSVVGQGAHTF.

The chain recombines TRBV18 with TRBJ2-2; 8 bases line up with TRBD2. After removal of 3 bases from V and 3 bases from J, the junction contained 3 bases not matched to a gene. Germline V gene data show CDR1 as KGHSH and CDR2 as LQKENI. This CDR3 comprises 15 residues. CDR3 loop: CASSPRRGDTGELFF. The CDR3 nucleotides are TGTGCCAGCTCACCGCGGCGGGGGGACACCGGGGAGCTGTTTTTT.

V is TRBV5-4 and J is TRBJ2-2; a possible D gene is TRBD1 (6 bases). Germline values: CDR1 SGHNT, CDR2 YYREEE (reference sequence). V was pared by 4 bases and J by 6 bases, with 13 bases between. The CDR3 spans 14 residues. Written as DNA, the CDR3 is TGTGCCAGCAGCCACGGGTGGGGGCCCGGGGAGCTGTTTTTT. It specifies CASSHGWGPGELFF.

This clone has more than one count but fewer than ten. V and J are TRBV7-2 and TRBJ2-7; a weak D match, TRBD2 (5 bases). The CDR3 spans 14 residues. Trimming shortened V by 3 bases and J by 0 bases, and 9 bases separated the two germline ends. Germline CDR1 SGHTA, CDR2 FQGNSA. CDR3 in amino acids: CASSFSRGSYEQYF. The DNA for the CDR3 is TGTGCCAGCAGCTTTAGTCGGGGCTCCTACGAGCAGTACTTC.

The chain has TRBV28 and TRBJ2-7; D unresolved. CDR3 length: 13 residues. V lost 3 bases, J lost 2 bases, and 8 bases lay in between. Per germline, CDR1 MDHEN and CDR2 SYDVKM. The CDR3 region has the DNA TGTGCCAGCAGTTTCCCTCCTACCTACGAGCAGTACTTC. Amino acid sequence: CASSFPPTYEQYF.